The next 5 T cell receptor beta chains were all read from a single sample in a study of OX40 agonist ivuxolimab in advanced cancers. Profiling relied on immunoSEQ multiplex PCR, and the TCRdb table lists in-frame clones only, not all of them. The sample shows roughly 12,000 clones, around four fifths of them seen only once. Sequences were derived from CD4+ or CD8+ T cells sorted from blood, sampled in a trial of the OX40 agonist ivuxolimab. These receptors were taken from an adult with an advanced solid tumor such as melanoma, head and neck, liver or kidney cancer.

The chain has TRBV30 and TRBJ1-3, with D unclear. There are 12 residues in the CDR3. Germline CDR1 and CDR2: GTSNPN and SVGIG (reference sequence). The V end lost 4 bases, the J end lost 0 bases, and 4 bases lay between the germline ends. CDR3 sequence: CAWINSGNTIYF. The CDR3 nucleotides are TGTGCCTGGATCAACTCTGGAAACACCATATATTTT.

The rearrangement uses TRBV6-1 and TRBJ1-5, with 9 bases that match TRBD1. CDR3 length: 14 residues. V was clipped by 6 bases and J by 7 bases; unmatched bases: 7. The germline gives CDR1 MNHNS, CDR2 SASEGT. The CDR3 loop reads CASRGTGFGQPQHF. The DNA of the CDR3 is TGTGCCAGCAGAGGGACAGGGTTCGGGCAGCCCCAGCATTTT.

The rearrangement joins TRBV29-1 to TRBJ1-2; D perhaps matches TRBD1 (6 bases). Trimming cost V 4 bases and J 2 bases, with 11 bases left between them. Germline V gene data show CDR1 as SQVTM and CDR2 as ANQGSEA. The CDR3 consists of 13 residues. The CDR3 reads CSVGGTPNYGYTF. CDR3 DNA sequence: TGCAGCGTTGGGGGGACACCAAACTATGGCTACACCTTC.

This clone appeared a few times. The chain uses TRBV6-1 and TRBJ1-1; 7 bases map to TRBD1. The junction had 4 bases not matched to a gene; V was cut back by 2 bases and J by 4 bases. In germline, CDR1 is MNHNS, CDR2 SASEGT. The length of the CDR3 is 14 residues. This CDR3 reads CASSEWSGGTEAFF. The CDR3 nucleotides are TGTGCCAGCAGTGAATGGTCAGGGGGCACTGAAGCTTTCTTT.

The CDR3 here is CASSFMGWVTEAFF. Written as DNA, the CDR3 is TGTGCCAGCAGCTTTATGGGCTGGGTGACTGAAGCTTTCTTT. This chain uses TRBV7-2 with TRBJ1-1; the D is unclear. CDR1 and CDR2 from the germline V gene are SGHTA and FQGNSA. There are 14 residues in the CDR3. V was pared by 3 bases and J by 5 bases, with 13 bases between.